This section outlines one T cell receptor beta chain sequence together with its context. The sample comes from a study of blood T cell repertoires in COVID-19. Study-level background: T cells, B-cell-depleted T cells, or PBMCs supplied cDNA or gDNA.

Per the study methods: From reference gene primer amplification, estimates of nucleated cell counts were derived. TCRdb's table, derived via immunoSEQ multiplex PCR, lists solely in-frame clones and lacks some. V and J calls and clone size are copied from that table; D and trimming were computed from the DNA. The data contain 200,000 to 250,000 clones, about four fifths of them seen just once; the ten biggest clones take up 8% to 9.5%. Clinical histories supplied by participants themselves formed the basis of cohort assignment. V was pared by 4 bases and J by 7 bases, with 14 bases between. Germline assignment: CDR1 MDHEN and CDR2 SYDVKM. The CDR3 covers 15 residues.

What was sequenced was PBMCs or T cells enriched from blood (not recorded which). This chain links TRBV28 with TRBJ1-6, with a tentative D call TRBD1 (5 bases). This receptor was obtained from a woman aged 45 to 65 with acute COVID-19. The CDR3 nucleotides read TGTGCCAGCAGTTCCTCAGGGTTCGGAAATTCACCCCTCCACTTT. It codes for CASSSSGFGNSPLHF.